These 26 T cell receptor beta chains were all obtained from the same sample, sequenced in a study of cytomegalovirus exposure and HLA in healthy donors. PCR primers comprised 60 Vbeta and 13 Jbeta primers. Some clones are missing from TCRdb's copy, which holds only in-frame ones; the method was immunoSEQ multiplex PCR. The top ten clones hold less than 5% of a sample with around 100,000 clones, under 85% of them seen once. The sequenced sample consisted of PBMCs. The source is a man aged 45-65 years in good health and CMV-seropositive.

The rearrangement joins TRBV28 to TRBJ2-1, with TRBD2 matching 9 bases. V shed 2 bases and J 6 bases; nucleotides not matched to a gene: 5. From germline, CDR1 is MDHEN and CDR2 SYDVKM. The CDR3 is 15 amino acids. Written as DNA, the CDR3 is TGTGCCAGCAGTTTAAGGCTAGCGGGGATCAATGAGCAGTTCTTC. This codes for CASSLRLAGINEQFF. The variable domain in full, with the rest retrieved from reference TRBV28 and TRBJ2-1, is DVKVTQSSRYLVKRTGEKVFLECVQDMDHENMFWYRQDPGLGLRLIYFSYDVKMKEKGDIPEGYSVSREKKERFSLILESASTNQTSMYLCASSLRLAGINEQFFGPGTRLTVL.

The gene calls are TRBV7-2 and TRBJ2-2; tentative D call: TRBD1 (6 bases). This CDR3 has 14 residues. V was trimmed by 2 bases and J by 10 bases, leaving 14 bases between them. Germline CDR1 SGHTA, CDR2 FQGNSA. In DNA form, the CDR3 reads TGTGCCAGCAGCTTATATACAGGGTCGGCGGAGCTGTTTTTT. It codes for CASSLYTGSAELFF.

This clone was recorded a few times. The V call is TRBV6-1, the J call TRBJ2-3; maybe TRBD1 (6 bases). Germline lookup yields CDR1 MNHNS and CDR2 SASEGT. V shed 5 bases and J shed 5 bases, with 11 bases lying between them. This CDR3 has 13 residues. Here the CDR3 reads CASSTYREDTQYF. CDR3 DNA sequence: TGTGCCAGCAGTACCTACAGGGAAGATACGCAGTATTTT.

The genes are TRBV28 and TRBJ2-2; 7 bases map to TRBD1. Per germline, CDR1 MDHEN and CDR2 SYDVKM. This CDR3 spans 15 amino acids. With V trimmed by 8 bases and J by 3 bases, 9 bases remained unmatched. CDR3 region: CASSRGQVDTGELFF. CDR3 coding DNA: TGTGCCAGCTCTAGGGGGCAAGTAGACACCGGGGAGCTGTTTTTT.

The V call is TRBV5-1, the J call TRBJ2-2, with D unresolved. CDR1 and CDR2 (germline): SGHRS, YFSETQ. This CDR3 spans 15 amino acids. V dropped 1 base and J dropped 0 bases, with 7 bases sitting between them. CDR3 DNA: TGCGCCAGCAGCTTGTTGGCAGCGAACACCGGGGAGCTGTTTTTT. Amino acid sequence: CASSLLAANTGELFF.

V usage is TRBV7-2 and J usage is TRBJ2-2; a weak D match, TRBD2 (5 bases). V was shortened by 7 bases and J by 5 bases, with 20 bases between the two germline ends. CDR1 and CDR2 (germline): SGHTA, FQGNSA. CDR3 length: 16 residues. CDR3 in DNA: TGTGCCAGCAACTACCCGGGATTACTAATAACCGGGGAGCTGTTTTTT. The encoded protein is CASNYPGLLITGELFF. The variable domain in full, completed from reference TRBV7-2 and TRBJ2-2, reads GAGVSQSPSNKVTEKGKDVELRCDPISGHTALYWYRQSLGQGLEFLIYFQGNSAPDKSGLPSDRFSAERTGGSVSTLTIQRTQQEDSAVYLCASNYPGLLITGELFFGEGSRLTVL.

The chain uses TRBV6-5 and TRBJ2-5; the D gene is possibly TRBD1 (6 bases). This CDR3 spans 13 amino acids. V was pared by 6 bases and J by 9 bases, with 17 bases between. Germline CDR1 is MNHEY and CDR2 is SVGAGI. The CDR3 sequence is CASRARDQGSQYF. DNA for the CDR3: TGTGCCAGCAGGGCCCGGGACCAGGGGTCCCAGTACTTC.

The genes are TRBV18 and TRBJ2-5; 10 bases map to TRBD2. The tail of the sequence fits TRBJ2-7 better, so the J call may be wrong. CDR1 is KGHSH, CDR2 LQKENI, per germline. The CDR3 has 15 amino acids. The CDR3 nucleotides read TGTGCCAGCTCACCTTCTAGCGGGAGCGCCTACGAGCAGTACTTC. Protein sequence: CASSPSSGSAYEQYF.

This chain links TRBV5-4 with TRBJ2-1; 9 bases are shared with TRBD2. The CDR3 is made up of 16 amino acids. The trim removed 3 bases at V and 1 base at J, leaving 5 bases unmatched. CDR1 is SGHNT and CDR2 is YYREEE in the germline V gene (reference sequence). The CDR3 nucleotides read TGTGCCAGCAGCTCCAAAAGCGGGAGGTCCTACAATGAGCAGTTCTTC. This gives the protein CASSSKSGRSYNEQFF. Looking up the rest from reference TRBV5-4 and TRBJ2-1 gives the full variable domain: ETGVTQSPTHLIKTRGQQVTLRCSSQSGHNTVSWYQQALGQGPQFIFQYYREEENGRGNFPPRFSGLQFPNYSSELNVNALELDDSALYLCASSSKSGRSYNEQFFGPGTRLTVL.

J is TRBJ2-1 and V is TRBV30; TRBD2 matches at 9 bases. V lost 3 bases, J lost 15 bases, and 6 bases stayed unmatched. Germline-derived CDR1 and CDR2 are GTSNPN and SVGIG (reference sequence). The CDR3 is 11 amino acids. CDR3 sequence: CAWRFSGSLFF. CDR3 DNA sequence: TGTGCCTGGAGGTTTAGCGGGAGTTTGTTCTTC.

The chain couples TRBV19 to TRBJ2-1, with D perhaps TRBD1 (6 bases). The CDR3 length is 15 residues. Germline-derived CDR1 and CDR2 are LNHDA and SQIVND (reference sequence). V dropped 4 bases and J dropped 5 bases, with 15 bases sitting between them. CDR3 loop: CASSTSGTKNNEQFF. The CDR3 DNA follows: TGTGCCAGTAGTACCTCCGGGACAAAGAACAATGAGCAGTTCTTC.

The genes are TRBV7-2 and TRBJ2-3, with 7 bases aligning to TRBD2. CDR3 size: 16 residues. The J segment lost 0 bases and the V segment lost 0 bases, leaving 3 bases of the junction unmatched. Germline-derived CDR1 and CDR2 are SGHTA and FQGNSA. CDR3: CASSLAFGGSTDTQYF. For the CDR3, the DNA is TGTGCCAGCAGCTTAGCCTTCGGGGGGAGCACAGATACGCAGTATTTT.

This clone turned up a few times. The V gene is TRBV28, the J gene TRBJ1-1, with TRBD1 matching over 9 bases. The CDR3 has 13 amino acids. The V gene end was trimmed by 5 bases and the J gene end by 5 bases; junction bases not matched to a gene: 3. CDR1 MDHEN and CDR2 SYDVKM come from the germline V gene. The CDR3 region is CASSLTGGTEAFF. The CDR3 DNA follows: TGTGCCAGCAGTCTGACAGGGGGGACTGAAGCTTTCTTT. The whole variable domain, filled in from reference TRBV28 and TRBJ1-1, reads DVKVTQSSRYLVKRTGEKVFLECVQDMDHENMFWYRQDPGLGLRLIYFSYDVKMKEKGDIPEGYSVSREKKERFSLILESASTNQTSMYLCASSLTGGTEAFFGQGTRLTVV.

This clone came up once. This chain connects TRBV5-1 to TRBJ2-7; D unresolved. CDR3 length: 13 residues. Germline-derived CDR1 and CDR2 are SGHRS and YFSETQ. V shed 7 bases and J shed 2 bases, with 13 bases lying between them. In DNA, the CDR3 is TGCGCCAGCTACCGGCAGGAAGCCTACGAGCAGTACTTC. As protein: CASYRQEAYEQYF.

J is TRBJ2-7 and V is TRBV5-6, with D possibly matching TRBD1 (6 bases). Trimming pared 2 bases from V and 2 bases from J, leaving 11 bases between. The germline V gene has CDR1 SGHDT and CDR2 YYEEEE. This CDR3 has 14 amino acids. In DNA form, the CDR3 reads TGTGCCAGCAGCTTAACAGGGTCCCCCTACGAGCAGTACTTC. Amino acids: CASSLTGSPYEQYF.

This clone was counted once. The chain uses TRBV27 and TRBJ2-1; 10 nucleotides line up with TRBD1. There are 14 residues in the CDR3. The V gene's germline CDR1 is MNHEY and CDR2 SMNVEV (reference sequence). V was clipped by 5 bases and J by 8 bases; unmatched bases: 6. CDR3 amino acids: CASSIRDRGYEQFF. For the CDR3, the DNA is TGTGCCAGCAGTATCCGGGACAGGGGCTATGAGCAGTTCTTC.

CDR3 sequence reads: CASSLWGSSYNEQFF. Written as DNA, the CDR3 is TGTGCCAGCAGTTTATGGGGCAGCTCCTACAATGAGCAGTTCTTC. The chain carries TRBV28 and TRBJ2-1; no clear D gene. Per the germline V gene, CDR1 is MDHEN and CDR2 is SYDVKM. V lost 0 bases and J lost 0, with 6 bases in between. The CDR3 length is 15 residues.

The CDR3 DNA sequence: TGTGCCAGTAGTATCCGCCCCAGGGCGGGAGAGCAGTACTTC. This gives the protein CASSIRPRAGEQYF. This chain joins TRBV19 and TRBJ2-7; D is possibly TRBD2 (6 bases). CDR1 LNHDA and CDR2 SQIVND come from the germline V gene (reference sequence). V lost 3 bases and J lost 7, with 16 bases in between. The CDR3 is 14 amino acids.

The chain recombines TRBV27 with TRBJ2-7, with a tentative D call TRBD2 (6 bases). The V gene's germline CDR1 is MNHEY and CDR2 SMNVEV (reference sequence). The V gene lost 7 bases and the J gene lost 1 base, with 20 bases spanning the gap. This CDR3 is 16 amino acids long. The CDR3 bases are TGTGCCAGCACGCGCGGTTTCGGAGGGCCGTCCTACGAGCAGTACTTC. Translation gives CASTRGFGGPSYEQYF.

This sequence joins TRBV7-2 and TRBJ2-3; D remains unclear. The V gene's germline CDR1 is SGHTA and CDR2 FQGNSA. The CDR3 is 10 residues long. CDR3 sequence: CAIRSDTQYF. The CDR3 DNA is TGTGCTATCAGGTCAGATACGCAGTATTTT.

The CDR3 sequence is CASSQQGLAGDEQYF. DNA for the CDR3: TGTGCCAGCAGCCAACAGGGACTAGCGGGAGATGAGCAGTACTTC. The chain couples TRBV14 to TRBJ2-5, with 14 positions matching TRBD2. CDR3 length equals 15 residues. Germline trimming cut 2 bases from V and 11 bases from J; bases unmatched to any gene: 7. The germline V gene encodes CDR1 SGHDN and CDR2 FVKESK.

V is TRBV21-1 and J is TRBJ2-1; the table's D call TRBD1 went unverified against the DNA. TRBV21-1 is termed a pseudogene. The CDR3 is made up of 16 amino acids. The CDR3, as DNA: TGTGCCAGCAGCCCGCACGCGGCAGGGAACTACAATGAGCAGTTCTTC. The encoded protein is CASSPHAAGNYNEQFF.

CDR3 coding DNA: TGTGCCAGTACTGTGGCCAGCGGCCCCTACGAGCAGTACTTC. The encoded protein is CASTVASGPYEQYF. The chain carries TRBV19 and TRBJ2-7; perhaps TRBD2 as D (5 bases). The CDR3 loop spans 14 amino acids. Trimming pared 7 bases from V and 2 bases from J, leaving 15 bases between. Looked up from germline, CDR1 is LNHDA and CDR2 is SQIVND (reference sequence).

V gene TRBV7-6 combines with J gene TRBJ2-5; 7 bases align to TRBD1. V lost 4 bases and J lost 3; bases outside the gene matches: 11. The CDR3 extends over 16 amino acids. Germline lookup yields CDR1 SGHVS and CDR2 FNYEAQ. The CDR3 nucleotides read TGTGCCAGCAGCTCACCGGGACAGTACCTCAAAGAGACCCAGTACTTC. It encodes CASSSPGQYLKETQYF.

The rearrangement uses TRBV7-9 and TRBJ2-2; 9 bases align to TRBD1. The CDR3 is made up of 15 amino acids. V trimming: 6 bases; J trimming: 7 bases; junction bases outside the gene matches: 9. Germline V gives CDR1 SEHNR, CDR2 FQNEAQ (reference sequence). The CDR3 region has the DNA TGTGCCAGCAGACCGGGACAGGGCTCGATCGGGGAGCTGTTTTTT. Encoded protein: CASRPGQGSIGELFF.

This CDR3 reads CASKLGPGELFF. CDR3 nucleotide sequence: TGTGCCAGCAAACTAGGCCCCGGGGAGCTGTTTTTT. J is TRBJ2-2 and V is TRBV6-5; the D gene is possibly TRBD2 (5 bases). Trimming cost V 7 bases and J 6 bases, with 9 bases left between them. This CDR3 is 12 amino acids long. Germline V gives CDR1 MNHEY, CDR2 SVGAGI.